The 20 T cell receptor beta chains listed next were all sequenced from one sample in a study of blood T cells in healthy people across ages. The authors ran a second PCR of about 7 to 12 cycles using a sample-barcoded 5' primer and a J-beta primer mix. TCRdb reprocessed the 5' RACE reads with MiXCR, giving one entry per CDR3 protein. The repertoire holds fewer than 950,000 distinct CDR3 sequences, about 55% seen once, with approximately 40% in the top ten. The sequenced sample was blood. The source is a man at least 80 years old in good health.

The chain uses TRBV3-1 and TRBJ2-7; 16 nucleotides line up with TRBD2. With the DNA end fitting TRBJ2-5 better, the J assignment may be wrong. The CDR3 totals 18 residues. Per the germline V gene, CDR1 is LGHDT and CDR2 is YNNKEL (reference sequence). Here the CDR3 DNA reads TGTGCCAGCAGCCAGAAGCCGGGACTAGCGGGAGGGCGGGAGACCCAGTACTTC. Protein: CASSQKPGLAGGRETQYF.

The CDR3, as DNA: TGTGCCAGCAGTTTAGCGCTAGTGGCTGACCGATACACCTTC. Translating it yields CASSLALVADRYTF. The V gene is TRBV12-3 or TRBV12-4, the J gene TRBJ1-2; D is undetermined. Trimming cost V 0 bases and J 11 bases, with 16 bases left between them. This CDR3 region has 14 residues.

V gene TRBV5-1 combines with J gene TRBJ2-4; D is unresolved. This CDR3 region has 12 residues. V lost 0 bases and J 13 bases, leaving 11 bases between the germline ends. The germline CDR1 and CDR2 sequences are SGHRS and YFSETQ. This CDR3 is CASSLDLDAQYF. The CDR3 nucleotides read TGCGCCAGCAGCTTGGATTTAGACGCGCAGTACTTC. Using reference TRBV5-1 and TRBJ2-4 for the parts outside the CDR3, the full variable domain is KAGVTQTPRYLIKTRGQQVTLSCSPISGHRSVSWYQQTPGQGLQFLFEYFSETQRNKGNFPGRFSGRQFSNSRSEMNVSTLELGDSALYLCASSLDLDAQYFGAGTRLSVL.

This clonotype occurred a few times. The chain carries TRBV3-1 and TRBJ1-4; TRBD1 aligns across 7 bases. In germline, CDR1 is LGHDT, CDR2 YNNKEL (reference sequence). The V gene end was trimmed by 4 bases and the J gene end by 8 bases; junction bases not matched to a gene: 7. This CDR3 spans 14 amino acids. This CDR3 is CASSLRTGYEKLFF. The CDR3, as DNA: TGTGCCAGCAGCCTCCGGACAGGTTACGAAAAACTGTTTTTT.

This rearrangement joins TRBV24-1 to TRBJ1-1, with 7 bases matching TRBD1. The V gene's germline CDR1 is KGHDR and CDR2 SFDVKD. V lost 7 bases to trimming and J lost 4 bases; unmatched junction nucleotides: 5. The CDR3 spans 13 residues. The CDR3 DNA sequence: TGTGCCACCAGGCCCAGGGGGTCCACTGAAGCTTTCTTT. It codes for CATRPRGSTEAFF.

Note on this clonotype: Because the CDR3's place on the DNA is in doubt, the DNA is left out and the CDR3 is given as listed by TCRdb. The chain has TRBV27 and TRBJ1-5; TRBD1 is the table's D call, not checked against the DNA. The CDR3 length equals 23 residues, ends included. Germline values: CDR1 MNHEY, CDR2 SMNVEV (reference sequence). The CDR3 sequence: CASSRHDSYEQYFGAGSNQPQHF.

The chain links TRBV9 to TRBJ2-6; 11 bases align to TRBD1. Germline V gene data show CDR1 as SGDLS and CDR2 as YYNGEE. This CDR3 has 18 residues. The J segment lost 1 base and the V segment lost 3 bases, leaving 6 bases of the junction unmatched. CDR3 DNA: TGTGCCAGCAGCGGAGGGGACAGGGGGTTATCTGGGGCCAACGTCCTGACTTTC. Protein: CASSGGDRGLSGANVLTF.

The rearrangement links TRBV2 to TRBJ2-6, with D uncertain. In germline, CDR1 is SNHLY, CDR2 FYNNEI. The CDR3 runs to 15 residues. V lost 4 bases to trimming and J lost 2 bases, with 9 bases between them. The CDR3 region has the DNA TGTGCCAGCAGTGCAAGCTCGACTGGGGCCAACGTCCTGACTTTC. This sequence encodes CASSASSTGANVLTF.

The rearrangement links TRBV27 to TRBJ1-5; D remains ambiguous. V lost 6 bases and J 2 bases, leaving 11 bases between the germline ends. The germline V gene has CDR1 MNHEY and CDR2 SMNVEV (reference sequence). The CDR3 extends over 14 amino acids. The CDR3 reads CASRIRDGNQPQHF. CDR3 nucleotide sequence: TGTGCCAGCAGGATTAGGGATGGCAATCAGCCCCAGCATTTT.

The chain combines TRBV12-3 or TRBV12-4 with TRBJ2-1, with TRBD2 identical over 7 bases. The CDR3 runs to 12 residues. Trimming at V came to 11 bases and at J to 10 bases, leaving 11 bases not matched to a gene. The CDR3 sequence is CAGREALGEQFF. As DNA, the CDR3 is TGTGCCGGCCGGGAGGCCCTCGGAGAGCAGTTCTTC.

The chain carries TRBV2 and TRBJ2-1, with D hard to call. Germline CDR1 is SNHLY and CDR2 is FYNNEI. CDR3 length: 16 amino acids. Trimming left V 5 bases short and J 6 bases short, with 20 bases between. CDR3 loop: CASSRGQRLNGNEQFF. In DNA form, the CDR3 reads TGTGCCAGCAGTAGAGGCCAGCGTCTGAATGGCAATGAGCAGTTCTTC. Using reference TRBV2 and TRBJ2-1 for the parts outside the CDR3, the full variable domain is EPEVTQTPSHQVTQMGQEVILRCVPISNHLYFYWYRQILGQKVEFLVSFYNNEISEKSEIFDDQFSVERPDGSNFTLKIRSTKLEDSAMYFCASSRGQRLNGNEQFFGPGTRLTVL.

The chain recombines TRBV7-2 with TRBJ1-4; D possibly corresponds to TRBD1 (6 bases). CDR3 length equals 16 residues. The germline gives CDR1 SGHTA, CDR2 FQGNSA. V lost 1 base and J lost 3, with 12 bases in between. CDR3 sequence (DNA): TGTGCCAGCAGCTTAGGCCAGGGGTTAGCTAATGAAAAACTGTTTTTT. As protein: CASSLGQGLANEKLFF. The full variable domain, completed using reference TRBV7-2 and TRBJ1-4, is GAGVSQSPSNKVTEKGKDVELRCDPISGHTALYWYRQSLGQGLEFLIYFQGNSAPDKSGLPSDRFSAERTGGSVSTLTIQRTQQEDSAVYLCASSLGQGLANEKLFFGSGTQLSVL.

The rearrangement uses TRBV27 and TRBJ1-6; weak D call: TRBD1 (6 bases). With 4 bases removed from V and 11 bases from J, the gap between germline ends came to 18 bases. The CDR3 is made up of 15 amino acids. Germline CDR1 is MNHEY and CDR2 is SMNVEV (reference sequence). The CDR3 DNA follows: TGTGCCAGCAGTTGGGGTACAGGGACATTGACACCCCTCCACTTT. Encoded protein: CASSWGTGTLTPLHF.

This chain links TRBV18 with TRBJ1-1; D is uncertain. CDR1 is KGHSH and CDR2 is LQKENI in the germline V gene. The CDR3 sequence is 14 residues long. Trimming pared 5 bases from V and 1 base from J, leaving 11 bases between. The CDR3 DNA reads as TGTGCCAGCTCAACGATCGACGCGAACACTGAAGCTTTCTTT. It translates to CASSTIDANTEAFF. Drawing the rest from reference TRBV18 and TRBJ1-1, the complete variable domain is NAGVMQNPRHLVRRRGQEARLRCSPMKGHSHVYWYRQLPEEGLKFMVYLQKENIIDESGMPKERFSAEFPKEGPSILRIQQVVRGDSAAYFCASSTIDANTEAFFGQGTRLTVV.

This clonotype was counted a few times. The genes are TRBV29-1 and TRBJ2-1, with 7 positions matching TRBD1. The CDR3 length is 12 residues. The trim removed 4 bases at V and 7 bases at J, leaving 4 bases unmatched. The germline CDR1 and CDR2 sequences are SQVTM and ANQGSEA. The CDR3 sequence is CSVGARGNEQFF. The CDR3 coding sequence is TGCAGCGTTGGGGCCAGGGGGAATGAGCAGTTCTTC.

V and J are TRBV5-5 and TRBJ1-1; unclear D gene. V lost 1 base to trimming and J lost 0 bases, with 7 bases between them. CDR1 is SGHKS, CDR2 YYEKEE, per germline (reference sequence). This CDR3 region has 14 residues. This chain's CDR3 is CASSLSTMNTEAFF. CDR3 nucleotide sequence: TGTGCCAGCAGCTTGTCCACCATGAACACTGAAGCTTTCTTT. The variable domain in full, completed from reference TRBV5-5 and TRBJ1-1, reads DAGVTQSPTHLIKTRGQQVTLRCSPISGHKSVSWYQQVLGQGPQFIFQYYEKEERGRGNFPDRFSARQFPNYSSELNVNALLLGDSALYLCASSLSTMNTEAFFGQGTRLTVV.

The chain has TRBV15 and TRBJ2-5; 10 positions agree with TRBD1. V was clipped by 7 bases and J by 10 bases; unmatched bases: 18. The CDR3 length is 16 residues. Germline assignment: CDR1 LNHNV and CDR2 YYDKDF (reference sequence). The CDR3 is CATTPTGGFGNPLQYF. CDR3 bases: TGTGCCACCACTCCGACAGGGGGCTTCGGGAACCCCCTCCAGTACTTC.

The rearrangement joins TRBV20-1 to TRBJ2-1; D might be TRBD2 (5 bases). The V gene's germline CDR1 is DFQATT and CDR2 SNEGSKA (reference sequence). CDR3 length: 15 residues. Trimming shortened V by 3 bases and J by 5 bases, and 17 bases separated the two germline ends. CDR3 in amino acids: CSARMEASPHNEQFF. CDR3 coding DNA: TGCAGTGCTAGGATGGAGGCTTCGCCCCACAATGAGCAGTTCTTC.

The V gene is TRBV5-5, the J gene TRBJ2-1; TRBD2 agrees at 8 bases. The trim removed 2 bases at V and 5 bases at J, leaving 9 bases unmatched. The CDR3 is 16 residues long. Germline V gene data show CDR1 as SGHKS and CDR2 as YYEKEE (reference sequence). The CDR3 loop is CASSLAYLAGHNEQFF. In DNA form, the CDR3 reads TGTGCCAGCAGCTTAGCTTACCTAGCGGGCCACAATGAGCAGTTCTTC.

This chain joins TRBV7-3 and TRBJ2-1; D might be TRBD1 (5 bases). Per germline, CDR1 SGHTA and CDR2 FQGTGA. V dropped 6 bases and J dropped 6 bases, with 15 bases sitting between them. The CDR3 is 14 amino acids. The CDR3 loop is CASSYDPRANEQFF. CDR3 nucleotides: TGTGCCAGCAGTTACGACCCCAGGGCCAATGAGCAGTTCTTC.